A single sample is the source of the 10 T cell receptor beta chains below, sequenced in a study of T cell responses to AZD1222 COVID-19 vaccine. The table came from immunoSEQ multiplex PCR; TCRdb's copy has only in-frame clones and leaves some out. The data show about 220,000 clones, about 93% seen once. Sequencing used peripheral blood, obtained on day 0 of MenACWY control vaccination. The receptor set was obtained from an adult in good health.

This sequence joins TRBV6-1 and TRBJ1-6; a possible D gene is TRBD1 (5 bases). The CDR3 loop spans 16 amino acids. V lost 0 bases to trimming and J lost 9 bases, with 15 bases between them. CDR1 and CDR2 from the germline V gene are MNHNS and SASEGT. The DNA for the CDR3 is TGTGCCAGCAGTGAAGCTGGCCGCGGGGGAATTTCACCCCTCCACTTT. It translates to CASSEAGRGGISPLHF.

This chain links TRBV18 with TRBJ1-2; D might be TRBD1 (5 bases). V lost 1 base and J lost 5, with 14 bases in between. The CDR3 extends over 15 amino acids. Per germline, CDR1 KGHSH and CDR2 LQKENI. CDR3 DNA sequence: TGTGCCAGCTCACCACGGCAGGACAACCCTTATGGCTACACCTTC. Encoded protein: CASSPRQDNPYGYTF.

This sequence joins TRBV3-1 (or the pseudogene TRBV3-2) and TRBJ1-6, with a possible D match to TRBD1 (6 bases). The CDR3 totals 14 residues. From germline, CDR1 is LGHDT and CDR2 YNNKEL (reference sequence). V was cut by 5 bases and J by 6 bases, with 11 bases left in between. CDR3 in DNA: TGTGCCAGCAGCGAGGGACATTCTAATTCACCCCTCCACTTT. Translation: CASSEGHSNSPLHF.

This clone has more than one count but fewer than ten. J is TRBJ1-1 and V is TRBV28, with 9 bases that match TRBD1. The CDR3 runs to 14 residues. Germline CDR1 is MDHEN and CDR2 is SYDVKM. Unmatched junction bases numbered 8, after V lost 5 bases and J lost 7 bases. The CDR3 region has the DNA TGTGCCAGCAGTAGTCCGGGACAGGGAATTGAAGCTTTCTTT. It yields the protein CASSSPGQGIEAFF. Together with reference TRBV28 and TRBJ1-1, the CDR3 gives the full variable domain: DVKVTQSSRYLVKRTGEKVFLECVQDMDHENMFWYRQDPGLGLRLIYFSYDVKMKEKGDIPEGYSVSREKKERFSLILESASTNQTSMYLCASSSPGQGIEAFFGQGTRLTVV.

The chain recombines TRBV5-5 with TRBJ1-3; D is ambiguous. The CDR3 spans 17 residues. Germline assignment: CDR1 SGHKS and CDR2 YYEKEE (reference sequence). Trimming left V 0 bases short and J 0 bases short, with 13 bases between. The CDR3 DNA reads TGTGCCAGCAGCTTGGGTGTACAGAGAGACTCTGGAAACACCATATATTTT. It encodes CASSLGVQRDSGNTIYF. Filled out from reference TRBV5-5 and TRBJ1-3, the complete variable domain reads DAGVTQSPTHLIKTRGQQVTLRCSPISGHKSVSWYQQVLGQGPQFIFQYYEKEERGRGNFPDRFSARQFPNYSSELNVNALLLGDSALYLCASSLGVQRDSGNTIYFGEGSWLTVV.

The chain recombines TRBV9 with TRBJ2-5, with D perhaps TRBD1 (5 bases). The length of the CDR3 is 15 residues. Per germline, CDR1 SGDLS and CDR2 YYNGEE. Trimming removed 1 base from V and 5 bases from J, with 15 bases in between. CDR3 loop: CASSVSPDKEETQYF. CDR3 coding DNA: TGTGCCAGCAGCGTATCGCCGGACAAGGAGGAGACCCAGTACTTC.

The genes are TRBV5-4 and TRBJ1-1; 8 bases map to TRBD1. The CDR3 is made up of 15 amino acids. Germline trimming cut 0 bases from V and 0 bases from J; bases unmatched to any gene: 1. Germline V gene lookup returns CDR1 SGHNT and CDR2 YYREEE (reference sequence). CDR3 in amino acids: CASSLGQGLNTEAFF. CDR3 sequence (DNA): TGTGCCAGCAGCTTGGGACAGGGGCTGAACACTGAAGCTTTCTTT.

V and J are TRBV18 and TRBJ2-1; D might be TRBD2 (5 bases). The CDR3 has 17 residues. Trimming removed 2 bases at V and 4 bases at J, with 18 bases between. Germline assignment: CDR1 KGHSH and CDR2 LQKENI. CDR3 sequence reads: CASSPIVLRESYNEQFF. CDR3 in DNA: TGTGCCAGCTCACCAATCGTCCTCCGGGAATCTTACAATGAGCAGTTCTTC.

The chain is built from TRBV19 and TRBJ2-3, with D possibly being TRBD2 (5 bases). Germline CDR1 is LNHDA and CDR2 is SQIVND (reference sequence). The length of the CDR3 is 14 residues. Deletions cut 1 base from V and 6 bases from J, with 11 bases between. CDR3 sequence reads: CASSIGTGPDTQYF. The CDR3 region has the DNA TGTGCCAGTAGTATAGGGACTGGGCCGGATACGCAGTATTTT.

The CDR3: CASSVRDYPLGEQYF. In DNA, the CDR3 is TGTGCCAGCAGCGTCCGGGACTACCCACTTGGAGAGCAGTACTTC. This sequence joins TRBV13 and TRBJ2-7; 7 bases map to TRBD2. This CDR3 region has 15 residues. J gave up 7 bases and V 5 bases, and 14 bases lay outside the gene matches. CDR1 is PRHDT and CDR2 is FYEKMQ in the germline V gene (reference sequence).